A selection of T cell receptor beta chains follows, all from one sample in a study of tumor-infiltrating lymphocytes in primary liver carcinoma. From the multiplex PCR reads, TCRdb called clonotypes with MiXCR, one entry per CDR3 protein. Here the sample spans about 120,000 distinct CDR3 sequences, approximately 68% being singletons. Sequencing input: tumor-adjacent normal liver tissue. The receptors here all came from a woman in her sixties or seventies with primary liver carcinoma and hepatitis B virus infection. The CDR3 runs from the conserved cysteine through the conserved F or W. D genes are given only for firm matches. The listing skips clone size in some rows; elsewhere it reads once, few, many or a size class.

cdr3_nt cdr3_aa cdr3_length clone_size j_call d_call v_call
TGTGCCAGCACAACTCCCATGGGGAACACTGAAACTTTCTTT CASTTPMGNTETFF 14 - TRBJ1-1 - TRBV6-2/TRBV6-3
TGTGCCAGCAGCTCACGCCCGGACAGGGGAGCGTGCCCTGGAAACACCATATGTTTT CASSSRPDRGACPGNTICF 19 - TRBJ1-3 TRBD1 TRBV11-2
TGCGCCAGCAGGTCGGGACTAGCGGGAACCAGGAAGCTGTTTTTT CASRSGLAGTRKLFF 15 - TRBJ2-2 TRBD2 TRBV5-1
TGTGTCAGCAGTCTAGCGGGAGGGCCCGTCTACAAGCAGTACTTC CVSSLAGGPVYKQYF 15 - TRBJ2-7 TRBD2 TRBV6-2/TRBV6-3
TGTGCCACCAGCTTGGAACAGGGGGCGACTGAAGCTTTCTTC CATSLEQGATEAFF 14 - TRBJ1-1 TRBD1 TRBV5-4
TGTGCCAGCAGTTTATCGCGAACTTGGGACAGGGCCTCCTACGAGCAGTACTTC CASSLSRTWDRASYEQYF 18 few TRBJ2-7 TRBD1 TRBV28
TGCAGCGTAGAAGAGCCCTGGGGCAATAACACTCAGTACTTC CSVEEPWGNNTQYF 14 once TRBJ2-4 - TRBV29-1
TGTCCCAGCAGCCGGGGACATGGTAAAGAGACCCAGTACTTC CPSSRGHGKETQYF 14 - TRBJ2-5 - TRBV11-2
TGTGCCAGCACCCGGGACAGGTCAGAAGATATGCAGTATTTT CASTRDRSEDMQYF 14 - TRBJ2-3 TRBD1 TRBV6-1
TGCAGTGCTTGGGGGGGGACTAGCCGGGAGACCCAGTACTTC CSAWGGTSRETQYF 14 few TRBJ2-5 TRBD2 TRBV20-1
TGTGCCAGTAGCTTACGGCGGGAGGGCCGAAGCCACATTCAGTACTTC CASSLRREGRSHIQYF 16 - TRBJ2-4 TRBD2 TRBV11-2
TGTGCCAGCATTAAGGTCCCGAACACCGGGGAGCTGTTTTTT CASIKVPNTGELFF 14 many TRBJ2-2 - TRBV12-3/TRBV12-4
TGTGCCAGCAGTGAAGCGGCCACATCGGGCACAGATACGCAGTATTTT CASSEAATSGTDTQYF 16 - TRBJ2-3 - TRBV2
TGTGCCAGCACTGGAGGGACCGCACGGCAGTTCTTC CASTGGTARQFF 12 - TRBJ2-1 - TRBV6-2/TRBV6-3
TGTGCCAGCAGTGACCCCGGGACAGGCTATGGCTACACCTTC CASSDPGTGYGYTF 14 many TRBJ1-2 TRBD1 TRBV6-1
TGTGCCAGCGGCTATTTGGGGACACTCAATTACGAGCAGTATTTC CASGYLGTLNYEQYF 15 - TRBJ2-7 - TRBV28
TGCAGCGTTGAAAGGCAGAGGGACCGGCGACCGTTCGAGACCCAGTACTTC CSVERQRDRRPFETQYF 17 many TRBJ2-5 - TRBV29-1
TGTGCCAGCAGCCCAGGGGCGAGAGGGGCCTACAATGAGCAGTTCTTC CASSPGARGAYNEQFF 16 once TRBJ2-1 - TRBV7-3
TGCAGCGGTGGCGGGGCGGGAGATGGCTACACCTTC CSGGGAGDGYTF 12 many TRBJ1-2 - TRBV29-1
TGTGCCAGCAGTTACAAAGAGACCCAGTACTTC CASSYKETQYF 11 many TRBJ2-5 - TRBV6-2/TRBV6-3
TGTGCCAGCATCCAAGGACAGGGGGCTAACTATGGCTACACCTTC CASIQGQGANYGYTF 15 many TRBJ1-2 TRBD1 TRBV28
TGTGCCAGCAGTGACGGGACAGCCACAAGCACAGATACGCAGTATTTT CASSDGTATSTDTQYF 16 - TRBJ2-3 TRBD1 TRBV2
TGCGCCAGCAACCAAGGTCAACCTCAGCCGGAGAGGATTCAGTACTTC CASNQGQPQPERIQYF 16 - TRBJ2-4 - TRBV4-1
TGTGCCAGCAGCCCTAGGGCCGGGGTCACCGGGGAGCTGTTTTTT CASSPRAGVTGELFF 15 medium-sized TRBJ2-2 - TRBV11-2
TGTGCCAGCAGCTTAGATTGGGGGACAGGGGTTGAAAAACTGCTTTTT CASSLDWGTGVEKLLF 16 few TRBJ1-4 TRBD1 TRBV11-2
TGTGCCAGCAGCTTAGATAGGATAGGGGAGCTGTTCTTT CASSLDRIGELFF 13 - TRBJ2-2 - TRBV11-2
TGCCGCGTCAAGCAGGGTGATGGCTACACCTTC CRVKQGDGYTF 11 - TRBJ1-2 - TRBV29-1
TGCAGTGTTGGAAACAATGAGCAGCTCTTC CSVGNNEQLF 10 - TRBJ2-1 - TRBV29-1
TGCGGCGTCTCCCGGGGCAGGGTCGGAAACACCATATATTTT CGVSRGRVGNTIYF 14 - TRBJ1-3 - TRBV29-1
TGTGCCAGCAGGGGGCAGAACACTGGAGCTTTCTTT CASRGQNTGAFF 12 - TRBJ1-1 - TRBV5-4
TGTGCCGAGGACGTTTCGAACACCGGGGAGCTGTTTTTT CAEDVSNTGELFF 13 many TRBJ2-2 - TRBV30
TGTGCCAGCAGCCTGCATGGGGTCGCCTACGAGCAGTACTTC CASSLHGVAYEQYF 14 - TRBJ2-7 - TRBV5-6
TGTGACAGCAACTTTACCCCACTGAGGAGCTCCTACAATGAACAGTTCTTC CDSNFTPLRSSYNEQFF 17 - TRBJ2-1 - TRBV11-2
TGTGACAGCAGCCGGACCAGCGGGAGAATTTCCTACGAGCAGTACTTC CDSSRTSGRISYEQYF 16 - TRBJ2-7 TRBD2 TRBV6-2/TRBV6-3
TGCAGCGTTTCCATGGGGTCTATTAGGGAGACCCAGTATTTC CSVSMGSIRETQYF 14 - TRBJ2-5 - TRBV29-1
TGTGCCAGCCGGACAGAGAATGAGCAGTTCTTC CASRTENEQFF 11 - TRBJ2-1 - TRBV11-2
TGTGCCTGGAGGGATGGGGCATCTTATGGCTACACCTTC CAWRDGASYGYTF 13 many TRBJ1-2 - TRBV30
TGCGCCAGCAGTGAGTCGAGGGGGACAGATACGCAGTATTTT CASSESRGTDTQYF 14 - TRBJ2-3 - TRBV10-2
TGTGCCAGCAGTGTACTAGCGGGAGAGCAGGAGATCCAGTACTTC CASSVLAGEQEIQYF 15 few TRBJ2-5 TRBD2 TRBV6-1
TGTGCCAGCAGCCCAATCACAGATATGAAGTGTTTT CASSPITDMKCF 12 - TRBJ2-3 - TRBV11-2
TGTGCCAGCAGTTTGGGAGGCAGGGGGACGGGAGGCTACACCTTC CASSLGGRGTGGYTF 15 many TRBJ1-2 TRBD1 TRBV12-3/TRBV12-4
TGTGCCAGCAGTTGGGGACGATACAGCGGGGAGCTGTTTTTT CASSWGRYSGELFF 14 - TRBJ2-2 - TRBV28
TGCAACGTTGAAGTTTTTGATGAGCAGTTCTTC CNVEVFDEQFF 11 few TRBJ2-1 - TRBV29-1
TGTGCCAGCAGCCACCTAGGCTACGAGCAGTACTTC CASSHLGYEQYF 12 many TRBJ2-7 - TRBV14
TGTGCCAGCAGAAGGACAGGGTTGAACACCATATATTTT CASRRTGLNTIYF 13 medium-sized TRBJ1-3 TRBD1 TRBV11-2
TGTGCCAGCAGCGGCGGGACACACTATGGCTACACCTTC CASSGGTHYGYTF 13 many TRBJ1-2 - TRBV6-5